A single sample is the source of the 23 T cell receptor beta chains below, sequenced in a study of T cells in tuberculosis. Sequencing used immunoSEQ multiplex PCR; TCRdb keeps in-frame clones, though not all of them. The table has roughly 44,000 clones, around 96% seen once; the top ten hold around 7%. The sample comprised PBMCs. The receptors originated from a donor aged 10-29 years with latent tuberculosis or without tuberculosis infection.

This chain joins TRBV7-9 and TRBJ2-2; D perhaps matches TRBD2 (6 bases). CDR1 SEHNR and CDR2 FQNEAQ come from the germline V gene (reference sequence). The germline V and J ends were trimmed by 5 bases and 2 bases, with 15 bases remaining between them. The CDR3 consists of 16 residues. The CDR3, as DNA: TGTGCCAGCAGCCGTTTACCGGGACTCAACACCGGGGAGCTGTTTTTT. Its protein product is CASSRLPGLNTGELFF.

V gene TRBV27 combines with J gene TRBJ2-7; D unclear. The CDR3 covers 14 residues. The germline V gene has CDR1 MNHEY and CDR2 SMNVEV (reference sequence). V was trimmed by 1 base and J by 1 base, leaving 8 bases between them. The CDR3 coding sequence is TGTGCCAGCAGTTTATTGGGCAATTCCTACGAGCAGTACTTC. Its translation is CASSLLGNSYEQYF.

This chain uses TRBV2 with TRBJ1-1; possibly TRBD1 for D (5 bases). Trimming took off 4 bases at V and 1 base at J, with 13 bases between the two ends. This CDR3 has 15 residues. Germline lookup yields CDR1 SNHLY and CDR2 FYNNEI. For the CDR3, the DNA is TGTGCCAGCAGTGGGGAGGGACTGAAGAACACTGAAGCTTTCTTT. It translates to CASSGEGLKNTEAFF.

V and J are TRBV5-4 and TRBJ2-3, with TRBD2 as a possible D gene (5 bases). The CDR3 has 16 residues. Germline CDR1 and CDR2: SGHNT and YYREEE (reference sequence). Trimming removed 0 bases from V and 3 bases from J, with 14 bases in between. The CDR3 nucleotides are TGTGCCAGCAGCTTGGGTCGGGGTGTCGATACAGATACGCAGTATTTT. It codes for CASSLGRGVDTDTQYF.

V usage is TRBV5-1 and J usage is TRBJ2-7; 8 positions match TRBD1. The CDR3 is 14 amino acids. In germline, CDR1 is SGHRS, CDR2 YFSETQ. V gave up 1 base and J gave up 5 bases; unmatched junction bases: 5. The DNA for the CDR3 is TGCGCCAGCAGCTTGCGGACAGGGATTCACGAGCAGTACTTC. Translation gives CASSLRTGIHEQYF.

This clone showed up just a few times. The V call is TRBV19, the J call TRBJ1-3, with D perhaps matching TRBD1 (5 bases). Germline CDR1 reads LNHDA; CDR2 reads SQIVND (reference sequence). The CDR3 extends over 17 amino acids. V lost 2 bases, J lost 3 bases, and 17 bases lay in between. DNA for the CDR3: TGTGCCAGTAGTATACTTCCTGGACACGGCAATGGAAACACCATATATTTT. It specifies CASSILPGHGNGNTIYF. Together with reference TRBV19 and TRBJ1-3, the CDR3 gives the full variable domain: DGGITQSPKYLFRKEGQNVTLSCEQNLNHDAMYWYRQDPGQGLRLIYYSQIVNDFQKGDIAEGYSVSREKKESFPLTVTSAQKNPTAFYLCASSILPGHGNGNTIYFGEGSWLTVV.

This chain uses TRBV27 with TRBJ2-3; 13 bases are shared with TRBD2. The CDR3 consists of 17 residues. Germline loops: CDR1 MNHEY, CDR2 SMNVEV (reference sequence). V dropped 5 bases and J dropped 2; count of bases not matched to a gene: 7. CDR3 region: CASSVRTSGGTTDTQYF. The CDR3 DNA follows: TGTGCCAGCAGTGTACGGACTAGCGGGGGAACCACAGATACGCAGTATTTT.

This chain links TRBV6-5 with TRBJ1-2; perhaps TRBD1 as D (6 bases). Germline V gene data show CDR1 as MNHEY and CDR2 as SVGAGI. V was trimmed by 8 bases and J by 7 bases, leaving 17 bases between them. This CDR3 contains 13 residues. For the CDR3, the DNA is TGTGCCAGCCATTCGCCAGGGGCACTTGGCTACACCTTC. It encodes CASHSPGALGYTF.

The chain employs TRBV19 and TRBJ1-2, with unresolved D. Germline-derived CDR1 and CDR2 are LNHDA and SQIVND (reference sequence). The germline V and J ends were trimmed by 4 bases and 0 bases, with 6 bases remaining between them. The CDR3 spans 13 residues. CDR3 amino acids: CASSKQANYGYTF. The CDR3 coding sequence is TGTGCCAGTAGTAAGCAAGCTAACTATGGCTACACCTTC.

V usage is TRBV19 and J usage is TRBJ1-3; TRBD1 agrees at 7 bases. V trimming: 5 bases; J trimming: 3 bases; junction bases outside the gene matches: 4. The CDR3 runs to 14 residues. The germline V gene encodes CDR1 LNHDA and CDR2 SQIVND (reference sequence). The CDR3 DNA reads TGTGCCAGTAGTCCGGGGACAGATGGAAACACCATATATTTT. Its protein product is CASSPGTDGNTIYF.

The CDR3 DNA follows: TGCAGCGTTGGCCTAAGGGGGGGCTCTGGGGCCAACGTCCTGACTTTC. It translates to CSVGLRGGSGANVLTF. This sequence joins TRBV29-1 and TRBJ2-6; TRBD2 might be the D (7 bases). The V end lost 4 bases, the J end lost 0 bases, and 13 bases lay between the germline ends. Germline CDR1 reads SQVTM; CDR2 reads ANQGSEA. This CDR3 has 16 residues.

The chain carries TRBV19 and TRBJ2-1, with TRBD1 matching 7 bases. The CDR3 extends over 15 amino acids. The V segment lost 6 bases and the J segment 0 bases; nucleotides outside the gene matches: 5. Germline V gene data show CDR1 as LNHDA and CDR2 as SQIVND (reference sequence). The CDR3 here is CASSPTGSSYNEQFF. CDR3 nucleotides: TGTGCCAGTAGCCCGACAGGGAGCTCCTACAATGAGCAGTTCTTC. Based on the CDR3 plus reference TRBV19 and TRBJ2-1, the full variable domain is DGGITQSPKYLFRKEGQNVTLSCEQNLNHDAMYWYRQDPGQGLRLIYYSQIVNDFQKGDIAEGYSVSREKKESFPLTVTSAQKNPTAFYLCASSPTGSSYNEQFFGPGTRLTVL.

This clone has a single count. The rearrangement joins TRBV7-8 to TRBJ2-7; tentatively, D is TRBD1 (6 bases). V was trimmed by 3 bases and J by 4 bases, leaving 13 bases between them. CDR1 is SGHVS and CDR2 is FQNEAQ in the germline V gene. CDR3 size: 14 residues. The DNA of the CDR3 is TGTGCCAGCAGCTTTCAGGGGCGCATGTACGAGCAGTACTTC. The encoded protein is CASSFQGRMYEQYF.

This clone has a single count. The rearrangement links TRBV5-6 to TRBJ1-4; 7 nucleotides align to TRBD1. The ends lost 3 bases at V and 2 bases at J; junction bases unmatched: 7. Germline V CDR1 and CDR2: SGHDT, YYEEEE. This CDR3 contains 16 residues. The CDR3 nucleotides read TGTGCCAGCAGCTCTCCGGGACAGAGGACTAATGAAAAACTGTTTTTT. This sequence encodes CASSSPGQRTNEKLFF.

This clone was observed a handful of times. V usage is TRBV7-6 and J usage is TRBJ1-5, with TRBD1 identical over 7 bases. The CDR3 is made up of 13 amino acids. Germline lookup yields CDR1 SGHVS and CDR2 FNYEAQ. Trimming at V came to 6 bases and at J to 3 bases, leaving 2 bases not matched to a gene. This CDR3 reads CASSTGDNQPQHF. CDR3 in DNA: TGTGCCAGCAGTACAGGGGACAATCAGCCCCAGCATTTT. Complete variable domain (other parts from reference TRBV7-6 and TRBJ1-5): GAGVSQSPRYKVTKRGQDVALRCDPISGHVSLYWYRQALGQGPEFLTYFNYEAQQDKSGLPNDRFSAERPEGSISTLTIQRTEQRDSAMYRCASSTGDNQPQHFGDGTRLSIL.

The CDR3 protein is CAISFTGTTYNEQFF. CDR3 sequence (DNA): TGTGCCATCAGTTTTACCGGGACTACTTACAATGAGCAGTTCTTC. This chain connects TRBV10-3 to TRBJ2-1; TRBD2 aligns across 7 bases. Germline-derived CDR1 and CDR2 are ENHRY and SYGVKD. The V and J ends lost 5 bases and 4 bases, in that order; junction bases with no gene match: 8. This CDR3 contains 15 residues.

The table lists this clone with a count of one. The chain combines TRBV6-1 with TRBJ2-7; D unclear. Germline assignment: CDR1 MNHNS and CDR2 SASEGT. Trimming left V 4 bases short and J 7 bases short, with 8 bases between. The length of the CDR3 is 11 residues. Here the CDR3 DNA reads TGTGCCAGCAGTGGACTCCAAGAGCAGTACTTC. Its protein product is CASSGLQEQYF.

The chain uses TRBV5-1 and TRBJ1-4; D is ambiguous. CDR1 is SGHRS, CDR2 YFSETQ, per germline. This CDR3 is 16 amino acids long. V shed 0 bases and J shed 2 bases, with 11 bases lying between them. In DNA, the CDR3 is TGCGCCAGCAGCTTGGTCCCACCCGGGACTAATGAAAAACTGTTTTTT. It yields the protein CASSLVPPGTNEKLFF.

The rearrangement joins TRBV6-6 to TRBJ1-5, with unresolved D. V was clipped by 1 base and J by 0 bases, with 7 bases between them. CDR3 length: 15 amino acids. Germline loops: CDR1 MNHNY, CDR2 SVGAGI (reference sequence). CDR3 in amino acids: CASSYWPYSNQPQHF. In DNA form, the CDR3 reads TGTGCCAGCAGTTACTGGCCTTATAGCAATCAGCCCCAGCATTTT.

This clone was seen only a few times. J is TRBJ2-7 and V is TRBV28; a possible D gene is TRBD1 (6 bases). Germline CDR1 and CDR2: MDHEN and SYDVKM. The CDR3 loop spans 14 amino acids. Trimming removed 5 bases from V and 5 bases from J, with 16 bases in between. The CDR3 sequence is CASSTTGLGDEQYF. In DNA form, the CDR3 reads TGTGCCAGCAGTACTACAGGGCTGGGTGACGAGCAGTACTTC.

J is TRBJ1-2 and V is TRBV29-1, with 8 nucleotides matching TRBD1. The V segment lost 2 bases and the J segment 5 bases; nucleotides outside the gene matches: 4. The CDR3 is 13 residues long. From germline, CDR1 is SQVTM and CDR2 ANQGSEA. The CDR3 sequence: CSVERQGAYGYTF. The CDR3, as DNA: TGCAGCGTTGAAAGGCAGGGGGCTTATGGCTACACCTTC.

V is TRBV7-2 and J is TRBJ2-7; D is uncertain. The CDR3 length is 14 residues. Germline CDR1 and CDR2: SGHTA and FQGNSA. Trimming removed 3 bases from V and 2 bases from J, with 11 bases in between. The DNA for the CDR3 is TGTGCCAGCAGCTTTGGCGGCCTTCCCTACGAGCAGTACTTC. Translation gives CASSFGGLPYEQYF. Filled out from reference TRBV7-2 and TRBJ2-7, the complete variable domain reads GAGVSQSPSNKVTEKGKDVELRCDPISGHTALYWYRQSLGQGLEFLIYFQGNSAPDKSGLPSDRFSAERTGGSVSTLTIQRTQQEDSAVYLCASSFGGLPYEQYFGPGTRLTVT.

V is TRBV4-2 and J is TRBJ1-1, with D perhaps TRBD1 (5 bases). The CDR3 extends over 16 amino acids. Germline assignment: CDR1 LGHNA and CDR2 YNFKEQ. The V gene lost 0 bases and the J gene lost 2 bases, with 13 bases spanning the gap. The DNA for the CDR3 is TGTGCCAGCAGCCAAGATCGTACAGGACCTAACACTGAAGCTTTCTTT. Protein product: CASSQDRTGPNTEAFF.